These 3 T cell receptor beta chains were all obtained from the same sample, sequenced in a study of OX40 agonist ivuxolimab in advanced cancers. The method was immunoSEQ multiplex PCR; TCRdb's version includes in-frame clones alone and lacks a portion of them. The sample carries around 46,000 clones, 82% recorded once. The sample was CD4+ or CD8+ T cells sorted from blood, taken in a trial of the OX40 agonist ivuxolimab. Receptors originate from an adult with an advanced solid tumor such as melanoma, head and neck, liver or kidney cancer.

This clone turned up a few times. The CDR3 reads CASSQDLDPRALYEQYF. The CDR3 DNA is TGTGCCAGCAGCCAAGATTTGGATCCCAGGGCGCTCTACGAGCAGTACTTC. This chain uses TRBV4-2 with TRBJ2-7; possibly TRBD1 for D (5 bases). The germline gives CDR1 LGHNA, CDR2 YNFKEQ. The CDR3 has 17 amino acids. V lost 0 bases and J 3 bases, leaving 18 bases between the germline ends.

The rearrangement links TRBV18 to TRBJ1-3; D unresolved. This CDR3 comprises 16 residues. Trimming removed 3 bases from V and 4 bases from J, with 16 bases in between. Germline V gene sequence: CDR1 KGHSH, CDR2 LQKENI. DNA for the CDR3: TGTGCCAGCTCACCGGGTAAATCCGATATCGGAAACACCATATATTTT. This sequence encodes CASSPGKSDIGNTIYF.

This clone has a handful of counts. The chain recombines TRBV6-1 with TRBJ1-2; 7 positions match TRBD1. Germline values: CDR1 MNHNS, CDR2 SASEGT. The CDR3 has 15 residues. Trimming at V came to 5 bases and at J to 5 bases, leaving 11 bases not matched to a gene. DNA of the CDR3: TGTGCCAGCAGTTCCACAGGACAGGCATTTTATGGCTACACCTTC. Protein sequence: CASSSTGQAFYGYTF.